Below are 11 T cell receptor beta chains sequenced from a single sample in a study of OX40 agonist ivuxolimab in advanced cancers. Only in-frame clones appear in the TCRdb table, and some are missing; sequencing was by immunoSEQ multiplex PCR. In the table there are approximately 100,000 clones, around 90% of which are singletons. The specimen was CD4+ or CD8+ T cells sorted from blood, collected in a trial of the OX40 agonist ivuxolimab. These receptors came from an adult with an advanced solid tumor such as melanoma, head and neck, liver or kidney cancer.

V gene TRBV18 combines with J gene TRBJ2-1; D not resolved. Germline CDR1 reads KGHSH; CDR2 reads LQKENI. Trimming took off 1 base at V and 4 bases at J, with 8 bases between the two ends. The CDR3 is 14 amino acids. CDR3 region: CASSPQTGYNEQFF. CDR3 bases: TGTGCCAGCTCACCACAGACTGGGTACAATGAGCAGTTCTTC. Variable domain in full (rest from reference TRBV18 and TRBJ2-1): NAGVMQNPRHLVRRRGQEARLRCSPMKGHSHVYWYRQLPEEGLKFMVYLQKENIIDESGMPKERFSAEFPKEGPSILRIQQVVRGDSAAYFCASSPQTGYNEQFFGPGTRLTVL.

V and J are TRBV5-6 and TRBJ2-6; 7 bases align to TRBD1. This CDR3 has 18 amino acids. V was pared by 2 bases and J by 2 bases, with 10 bases of the junction left unmatched. From germline, CDR1 is SGHDT and CDR2 YYEEEE. In DNA form, the CDR3 reads TGTGCCAGCAGCTTTGCGGACAGGTTGAAACCTGGGGCCAACGTCCTGACTTTC. Translation: CASSFADRLKPGANVLTF.

The chain couples TRBV7-6 to TRBJ2-3; D uncertain. Trimming pared 2 bases from V and 4 bases from J, leaving 10 bases between. This CDR3 is 14 amino acids long. The germline gives CDR1 SGHVS, CDR2 FNYEAQ. This chain's CDR3 is CASSLFSDADTQYF. CDR3 bases: TGTGCCAGCAGCTTATTTTCAGACGCAGATACGCAGTATTTT.

The chain uses TRBV7-9 and TRBJ1-1, with unresolved D. Looked up from germline, CDR1 is SEHNR and CDR2 is FQNEAQ (reference sequence). V lost 5 bases and J lost 5, with 12 bases in between. The CDR3 contains 13 residues. The CDR3, as DNA: TGTGCCAGCAGCGCTTCTGGAGGGACTGAAGCTTTCTTT. The encoded protein is CASSASGGTEAFF.

V and J are TRBV29-1 and TRBJ1-2; 9 nucleotides agree with TRBD1. The CDR3 runs to 11 residues. CDR1 and CDR2 from the germline V gene are SQVTM and ANQGSEA. V gave up 7 bases and J gave up 6 bases; unmatched junction bases: 3. This CDR3 is CSARTGDGYTF. CDR3 DNA sequence: TGCAGCGCCAGGACAGGGGATGGCTACACCTTC.

V and J are TRBV4-1 and TRBJ2-3; maybe TRBD1 (6 bases). Trimming removed 4 bases from V and 3 bases from J, with 17 bases in between. Germline-derived CDR1 and CDR2 are MGHRA and YSYEKL. CDR3 length equals 16 residues. The CDR3 DNA reads as TGCGCCAGCAGCCTGGGACACACCCTTGTGACAGATACGCAGTATTTT. It translates to CASSLGHTLVTDTQYF.

The chain joins TRBV4-3 to TRBJ2-4; D is ambiguous. Trimming stripped 0 bases from V and 1 base from J, with 7 bases between. Germline assignment: CDR1 LGHNA and CDR2 YSLEER. CDR3 size: 15 residues. The CDR3 sequence: CASSQDNGAKNIQYF. The CDR3, as DNA: TGCGCCAGCAGCCAAGATAACGGGGCCAAAAACATTCAGTACTTC.

The rearrangement joins TRBV11-2 to TRBJ2-3, with 8 bases aligning to TRBD2. The junction had 6 bases not matched to a gene; V was cut back by 0 bases and J by 7 bases. This CDR3 has 15 residues. CDR1 and CDR2 (germline): SGHAT, FQNNGV. CDR3 bases: TGTGCCAGCAGCTTAGAACGGGGGGGCCATCATACGCAGTATTTT. Its translation is CASSLERGGHHTQYF.

V is TRBV2 and J is TRBJ1-2; D not certain. Germline lookup yields CDR1 SNHLY and CDR2 FYNNEI. CDR3 size: 12 residues. V was cut by 2 bases and J by 5 bases, with 6 bases left in between. The CDR3, as DNA: TGTGCCAGCAGTGAATCTGGGTATGGCTACACCTTC. This sequence encodes CASSESGYGYTF.

The chain joins TRBV5-8 to TRBJ2-5; TRBD2 might be the D (6 bases). CDR1 SGHTS and CDR2 YDEGEE come from the germline V gene. This CDR3 is built from 14 residues. Trimming took off 4 bases at V and 0 bases at J, with 10 bases between the two ends. CDR3 DNA: TGTGCCAGCAGCCAAGGGAGGTACCAAGAGACCCAGTACTTC. As protein: CASSQGRYQETQYF.

CDR3 nucleotides: TGCGCCAGCAGCTTGGCCTCCTATGGCTACACCTTC. This gives the protein CASSLASYGYTF. The V gene is TRBV5-1, the J gene TRBJ1-2; D gene ambiguous. Between the trimmed V and J ends, which lost 0 bases and 4 bases, there was a span of 4 bases. This CDR3 region has 12 residues. Germline V CDR1 and CDR2: SGHRS, YFSETQ.